A selection of T cell receptor beta chains follows, all from one sample in a study of shared clonotypes between healthy human individuals. The table came from immunoSEQ multiplex PCR; TCRdb's copy has only in-frame clones and leaves some out. The sample holds more than 2 million clones, approximately 95% seen once. Specimen: naive CD4+ T cells sorted from blood. These receptors were obtained from a man aged 18 to 30 in good health. Both conserved end residues are part of each CDR3. Fields, in order: clone size, J gene, D gene, V gene, CDR3 DNA, CDR3 protein. D genes are given only for firm matches. Clone size, where shown, is once, few, many, or a class for clones that have expanded.

NA | TRBJ2-2 | TRBD1 | TRBV5-1 | TGCGCCAGCAGCTTGGGACAGGGGGCGACCGGGGAGCTGTTTTTT | CASSLGQGATGELFF
NA | TRBJ1-1 | TRBD1 | TRBV28 | TGTGCCAGCAGTACAGGGGGCGCGGTCGAAGCTTTCTTT | CASSTGGAVEAFF
once | TRBJ2-5 | TRBD2 | TRBV6-5 | TGTGCCAGCGGTCTAGCGGGGGGGACCCAGTACTTC | CASGLAGGTQYF
NA | TRBJ1-4 | TRBD1 | TRBV5-8 | TGTGCCAGCAGCTTAGGGACAGCATCAACTAATGAAAAACTGTTTTTT | CASSLGTASTNEKLFF
NA | TRBJ1-1 | NA | TRBV7-6 | TGTGCCAGCAGCTTAGGAGGTAAAGCCATGAACACTGAAGCTTTCTTT | CASSLGGKAMNTEAFF
NA | TRBJ1-2 | NA | TRBV5-4 | TGTGCCAGCAGCTTGGGAGGAGGAAGAAACTATGGCTACACCTTC | CASSLGGGRNYGYTF
NA | TRBJ2-7 | TRBD2 | TRBV7-2 | TGTGCCAGCAGCATGGGGCTAGCGGGGAGATACGAGCAGTACTTC | CASSMGLAGRYEQYF
NA | TRBJ2-7 | NA | TRBV7-2 | TGTGCCAGCAGCTTAATAGGGGACCCCTACGAGCAGTACTTC | CASSLIGDPYEQYF
NA | TRBJ2-7 | NA | TRBV11-2 | TGTGCCAGCAGCTTAGGGCCAGGAAACTACGAGCAGTACTTC | CASSLGPGNYEQYF
NA | TRBJ1-2 | NA | TRBV18 | TGTGCCAGCTCACCTCCCGACGGACTCGGAGGCTACACCTTC | CASSPPDGLGGYTF
NA | TRBJ1-1 | NA | TRBV11-2 | TGTGCCAGCAGCTTTGGGTCGAACACTGAAGCTTTCTTT | CASSFGSNTEAFF
NA | TRBJ2-5 | NA | TRBV15 | TGTGCCACCAGCATCGGAGGGACGAATCAAGAGACCCAGTACTTC | CATSIGGTNQETQYF
NA | TRBJ1-3 | NA | TRBV7-8 | TGTGCCAGCAGCCTCCCAACCGGGCCTAACACCATATATTTT | CASSLPTGPNTIYF
NA | TRBJ2-7 | NA | TRBV18 | TGTGCCAGCTCACCAGGGGGCCAGGTTTACGAGCAGTACTTC | CASSPGGQVYEQYF
few | TRBJ1-6 | TRBD1 | TRBV6-5 | TGTGCCAGCAGTTACATGGGACCCGACAGGGGTTCACCCCTCCACTTT | CASSYMGPDRGSPLHF
once | TRBJ2-5 | TRBD1 | TRBV19 | TGTGCCAGTAGCAGGACAGGGCTCCAAGAGACCCAGTACTTC | CASSRTGLQETQYF
NA | TRBJ2-2 | TRBD2 | TRBV10-1 | TGCGCCAGCAGTGAGTCGACTAGCGGGAGTACTTTCTCCGGGGAGCTGTTTTTT | CASSESTSGSTFSGELFF
NA | TRBJ2-7 | NA | TRBV9 | TGTGCCAGCAGCGAGGGTGACCGGGTAACGTACGAGCAGTACTTC | CASSEGDRVTYEQYF
NA | TRBJ2-1 | NA | TRBV18 | TGTGCCAGCTCGTCCCAGACGGAATACAATGAGCAGTTCTTC | CASSSQTEYNEQFF
NA | TRBJ2-7 | NA | TRBV2 | TGTGCCAGCAGAGACTTAATTGTCGAGCAGTACTTC | CASRDLIVEQYF
NA | TRBJ1-2 | NA | TRBV2 | TGTGCCAGCAGTGAGTCGCGTGGACGGACTTACGGCTACACCTTC | CASSESRGRTYGYTF
NA | TRBJ2-1 | TRBD1 | TRBV6-5 | TGTGCCAGCAGCCCTACGGACAGGGTGGGTGAGCAGTTCTTC | CASSPTDRVGEQFF
NA | TRBJ2-7 | TRBD1 | TRBV2 | TGTGCCAGCAGCCTCGACAGGGTCTACGAGCAGTACTTC | CASSLDRVYEQYF
once | TRBJ2-3 | TRBD1 | TRBV7-7 | TGTGCTAGCAGCCCAGACAGGGGCGCAGATACGCAGTATTTT | CASSPDRGADTQYF
NA | TRBJ2-3 | NA | TRBV11-2 | TGTGCCAGCAGCCGAAACAGGGCGAGGGCAGATACGCAGTATTTT | CASSRNRARADTQYF
once | TRBJ2-2 | NA | TRBV6-5 | TGTGCCAGCACCGCTGGGCTGAACACCGGGGAGCTGTTTTTT | CASTAGLNTGELFF
NA | TRBJ2-7 | TRBD1 | TRBV30 | TGTGCCTGGAGTGTTCAGGGACAGGGGGGAATGGAGCAGTACTTC | CAWSVQGQGGMEQYF
few | TRBJ1-5 | TRBD1 | TRBV9 | TGTGCCAGCAGGGACAGGGGGCTGGGCAATCAGCCCCAGCATTTT | CASRDRGLGNQPQHF
once | TRBJ1-5 | NA | TRBV12-2 | TGTGCAAGTCGCTTAGCCGGCCATCAGCCCCAGCATTTT | CASRLAGHQPQHF
NA | TRBJ2-7 | NA | TRBV7-9 | TGTGCCAGCAGTCGGCCATCAATCTACGAGCAGTACTTC | CASSRPSIYEQYF
once | TRBJ2-5 | NA | TRBV6-1 | TGTGCCAGCAAGGTAACGAAGATAGAGACCCAGTACTTC | CASKVTKIETQYF
once | TRBJ1-2 | NA | TRBV28 | TGTGCCAGCACATCAACGACGTGGGGCTACACCTTC | CASTSTTWGYTF
once | TRBJ1-6 | NA | TRBV30 | TGTGCCTGGAGTTCGGCGGGGGCCTGGGTAAATTCACCCCTCCACTTT | CAWSSAGAWVNSPLHF